Here is one T cell receptor (beta chain) with its context. The target antigen is unknown. The data were taken from a study of PD-L1 blockade in urothelial cancer. Using immunoSEQ multiplex PCR, the repertoire was profiled, and TCRdb retains in-frame clones only, with some absent. The sample lists 50,000 to 60,000 clones; over 70% were seen once. Study conclusions and caveats: Below-median blood TCR clonality before treatment forecast better survival.

Germline lookup yields CDR1 KGHSH and CDR2 LQKENI. V was cut by 6 bases and J by 1 base, with 9 bases left in between. This CDR3 has 13 amino acids. The chain couples TRBV18 to TRBJ1-1; D is possibly TRBD1 (5 bases). This receptor was taken from a middle-aged man with urothelial cancer. The sample was PBMCs, taken around atezolizumab (anti-PD-L1) treatment. The CDR3 bases are TGTGCCAGCTCGCGGGACGGGAACACTGAAGCTTTCTTT. Its protein is CASSRDGNTEAFF.